The clone carrying this TCR beta chain was found a few times. This sample is part of a study of regulatory T cells in long-lasting Graves disease. Building the TCR beta libraries relied on iRepertoire HTBI primers, and CDR3 regions underwent Arm-PCR. TCRdb recomputed calls from the multiplex PCR reads with MiXCR, one row per CDR3 protein. The repertoire consists of about 450,000 distinct CDR3 sequences, with roughly a quarter occurring once and the leading ten covering roughly 28%. From germline, CDR1 is SGHTA and CDR2 FQGTGA. Deletions cut 4 bases from V and 7 bases from J, with 16 bases between. This CDR3 is 14 amino acids long. Time point: persistent/refractory GD, antithyroid drugs over 5 years with positive TRAb. The TCR library was prepared using RNA isolated from PBMCs.

The receptor's source is a female donor with Graves disease. The chain combines TRBV7-3 with TRBJ2-5, with TRBD2 as a possible D gene (5 bases). Source: peripheral blood mononuclear cells (PBMCs), taken when the disease was refractory, from a patient treated with antithyroid drugs. DNA of the CDR3: TGTGCCAGCAGCTCCGGCGCGGGCGTGGGGACCCAGTACTTC. Its protein product is CASSSGAGVGTQYF.